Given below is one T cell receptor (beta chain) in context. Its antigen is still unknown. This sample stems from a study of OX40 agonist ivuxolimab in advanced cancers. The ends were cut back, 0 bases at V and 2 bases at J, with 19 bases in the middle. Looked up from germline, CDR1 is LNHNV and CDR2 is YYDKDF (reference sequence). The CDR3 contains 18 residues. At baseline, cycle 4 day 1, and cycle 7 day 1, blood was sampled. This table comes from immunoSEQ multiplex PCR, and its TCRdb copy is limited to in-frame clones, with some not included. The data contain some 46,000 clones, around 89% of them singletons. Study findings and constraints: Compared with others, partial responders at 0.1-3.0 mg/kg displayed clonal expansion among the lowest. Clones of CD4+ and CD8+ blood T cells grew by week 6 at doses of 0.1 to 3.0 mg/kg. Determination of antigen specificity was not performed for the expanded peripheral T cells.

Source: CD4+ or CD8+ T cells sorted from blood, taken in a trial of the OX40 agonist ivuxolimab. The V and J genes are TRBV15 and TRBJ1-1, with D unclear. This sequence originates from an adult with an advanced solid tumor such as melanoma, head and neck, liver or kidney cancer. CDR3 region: CATSRDVGIRHYNTEAFF. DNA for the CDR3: TGTGCCACCAGCAGAGATGTCGGTATCCGCCACTATAACACTGAAGCTTTCTTT.